This is a list of T cell receptor beta chains from one sample in a study of T cells in Graves' hyperthyroidism and ophthalmopathy. TCRdb re-called the multiplex PCR reads through MiXCR, storing one row per CDR3 protein. The data contain around 430,000 distinct CDR3 sequences, about 15% of them singletons. The material sequenced was blood. Receptor source: a woman aged 25 to 45 with Graves' hyperthyroidism. Each CDR3 is given without its conserved first and last residue.

>TRBV5-5|TRBJ2-5
ASSRGQETQY
>TRBV2|TRBJ2-3
ASTYLAGTSTDTQY
>TRBV7-9|TRBJ2-7
ASSFDQGPYEQY
>TRBV28|TRBJ1-2
ASKSGPSYGYT
>TRBV6-1|TRBJ1-4
ASSLSRVAANEKLF
>TRBV12-3/TRBV12-4|TRBJ1-2
ASTLTDDYGYT
>TRBV11-2|TRBJ2-7
ASQPGLGTRQY
>TRBV6-1|TRBJ1-2
ASSTTGFGYT
>TRBV18|TRBJ2-7
ASSQIQGDEQY
>TRBV5-1|TRBJ2-1
ASSGQGQNNEQF
>TRBV27|TRBJ2-2
ASSFRGRAGELF
>TRBV5-1|TRBJ2-3
ASSHPSGPSTDTQY
>TRBV20-1|TRBJ1-5
SARGYSNQPQH
>TRBV28|TRBJ1-2
ASSLARQGAFGYT
>TRBV28|TRBJ2-4
ASSLGQGAAKNIQY
>TRBV4-1|TRBJ2-5
ASSHNSLAQETQY
>TRBV20-1|TRBJ2-7
SARDLSASGFEQY
>TRBV27|TRBJ2-7
ASSLSGGRSSYEQY
>TRBV6-1|TRBJ2-3
ASSDWRGSTDTQY
>TRBV5-1|TRBJ2-2
ASRLAGTGELF
>TRBV5-1|TRBJ2-1
ASSLGPGRGNEQF
>TRBV29-1|TRBJ2-7
SVWTSAYEQY
>TRBV10-3|TRBJ2-5
AVKAGPKETQY
>TRBV9|TRBJ2-7
ASSPGLLPYEQY
>TRBV30|TRBJ1-1
AWSRTEVTEAF
>TRBV5-4|TRBJ1-1
AGEGSTEAF
>TRBV11-2|TRBJ2-3
ASSSGLASTDTQY
>TRBV9|TRBJ2-7
ASSVDGGSSYEQY
>TRBV15|TRBJ2-2
ATSRDPQAGGGGELF
>TRBV18|TRBJ2-4
ASSPLGQSYSGGNIQY
>TRBV20-1|-
SARARLAGEGYNEQY
>TRBV20-1|TRBJ1-5
SARTGWGQPQH
>TRBV12-3/TRBV12-4|TRBJ2-2
ASSPRHTGELF
>TRBV28|TRBJ2-7
ASSGSGSFPYEQY
>TRBV29-1|TRBJ2-7
SVVLGLGYEQY
>TRBV18|TRBJ2-5
ASSSRGNGETQY
>TRBV15|TRBJ2-5
ATSRVGDSGNQETQY
>TRBV25-1|TRBJ2-1
ASSEYKSSYNEQF
>TRBV30|TRBJ2-5
AWSEQGQAQY
>TRBV20-1|TRBJ2-7
SARSPRDSSYEQY
>TRBV5-1|TRBJ2-7
ASSLDFVAGETYEQY